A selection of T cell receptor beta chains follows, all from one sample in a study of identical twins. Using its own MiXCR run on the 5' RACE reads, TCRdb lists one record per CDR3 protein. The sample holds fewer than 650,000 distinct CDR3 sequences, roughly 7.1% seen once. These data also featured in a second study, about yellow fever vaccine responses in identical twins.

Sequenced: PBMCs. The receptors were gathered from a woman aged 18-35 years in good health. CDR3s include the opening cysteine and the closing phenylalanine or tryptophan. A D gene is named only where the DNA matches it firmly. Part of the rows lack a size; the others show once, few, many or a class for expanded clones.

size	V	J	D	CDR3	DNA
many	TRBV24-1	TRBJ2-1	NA	CATALGQGSYNEQFF	TGTGCCACCGCCTTAGGGCAGGGCTCCTACAATGAGCAGTTCTTC
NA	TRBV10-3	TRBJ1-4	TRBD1	CAISHQGGGEKLFF	TGTGCCATCAGCCACCAGGGGGGGGGTGAAAAACTGTTTTTT
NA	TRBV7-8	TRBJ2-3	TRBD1	CASSLGGTGGTDTQYF	TGTGCCAGCAGCTTAGGAGGGACAGGCGGGACAGATACGCAGTATTTT
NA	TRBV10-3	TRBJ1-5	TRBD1	CAAGTGNQPQHF	TGTGCCGCCGGGACAGGCAATCAGCCCCAGCATTTT
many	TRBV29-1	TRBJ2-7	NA	CSVGFTYEQYF	TGCAGCGTCGGGTTTACCTACGAGCAGTACTTC
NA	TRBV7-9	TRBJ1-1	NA	CASSPLRGNAKTEAFF	TGTGCCAGCAGCCCTCTCCGGGGGAATGCCAAGACTGAAGCTTTCTTT
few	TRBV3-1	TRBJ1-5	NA	CASSQDLAGQPQHF	TGTGCCAGCAGCCAAGATCTTGCGGGTCAGCCCCAGCATTTT
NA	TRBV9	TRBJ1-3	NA	CASSVKGAGYGNTIYF	TGTGCCAGCAGCGTAAAAGGCGCGGGCTACGGAAACACCATATATTTT
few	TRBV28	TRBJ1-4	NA	CASSSPVGGEKLFF	TGTGCCAGCTCCTCCCCAGTGGGAGGTGAAAAACTGTTTTTT
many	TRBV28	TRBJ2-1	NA	CASIHAPLDTYNEQFF	TGTGCCAGCATCCATGCCCCACTAGACACCTACAATGAGCAGTTCTTC
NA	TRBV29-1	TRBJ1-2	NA	CSVEGGYGYTF	TGCAGCGTTGAGGGGGGCTATGGCTACACCTTC
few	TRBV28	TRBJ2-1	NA	CASSLSKRGSSEQFF	TGTGCCAGCAGTTTATCCAAGAGAGGGAGCAGTGAGCAGTTCTTC
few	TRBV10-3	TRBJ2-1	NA	CAISESRRAALDNEQFF	TGTGCCATCAGCGAAAGCCGGCGGGCAGCTCTTGACAATGAGCAGTTCTTC
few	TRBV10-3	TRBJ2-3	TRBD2	CAISGATSGGTDTQYF	TGTGCCATCAGTGGGGCGACTAGCGGGGGCACAGATACGCAGTATTTT
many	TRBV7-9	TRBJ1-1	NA	CASSLAGPEAFF	TGTGCCAGCAGCTTAGCGGGCCCTGAAGCTTTCTTT
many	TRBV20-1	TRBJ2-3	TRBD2	CSASWAGGTDTQYF	TGCAGTGCTAGTTGGGCGGGAGGCACAGATACGCAGTATTTT
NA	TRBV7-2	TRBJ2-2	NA	CASSFWGGGASGELFF	TGTGCCAGCAGCTTTTGGGGGGGCGGTGCTTCCGGGGAGCTGTTTTTT
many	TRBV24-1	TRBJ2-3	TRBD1	CATSERQGDATDTQYF	TGTGCCACCAGTGAAAGACAGGGGGATGCTACAGATACGCAGTATTTT
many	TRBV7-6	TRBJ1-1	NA	CASSQGHPLNTEAFF	TGTGCCAGCAGCCAGGGACACCCCCTGAACACTGAAGCTTTCTTT
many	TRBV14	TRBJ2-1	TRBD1	CASSPLTGANYNEQFF	TGTGCCAGCAGCCCGTTGACAGGGGCCAACTACAATGAGCAGTTCTTC
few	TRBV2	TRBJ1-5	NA	CASSEDRGKFNQPQHF	TGTGCCAGCAGTGAGGATCGGGGGAAATTCAATCAGCCCCAGCATTTT
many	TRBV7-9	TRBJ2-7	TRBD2	CASSLLQREGYEQYF	TGTGCCAGCAGCTTACTGCAGCGGGAGGGATACGAGCAGTACTTC
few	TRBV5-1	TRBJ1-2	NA	CASSGRPGRDGYTF	TGCGCCAGCAGCGGTCGCCCGGGCCGGGATGGCTACACCTTC
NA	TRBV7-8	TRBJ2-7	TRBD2	CASSPRQWGLAERSYEQYF	TGTGCCAGCAGCCCCCGACAGTGGGGACTAGCGGAACGTTCCTACGAGCAGTACTTC
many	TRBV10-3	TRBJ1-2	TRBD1	CAISDGDRNYGYTF	TGTGCCATCAGTGATGGGGACAGAAACTATGGCTACACCTTC
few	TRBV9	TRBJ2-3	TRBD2	CASSVDREGSTDTQYF	TGTGCCAGCAGCGTAGACCGGGAGGGCTCCACAGATACGCAGTATTTT
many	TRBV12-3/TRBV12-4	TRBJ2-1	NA	CASSGGRWGQFF	TGTGCCAGCAGTGGAGGTCGGTGGGGGCAGTTCTTC
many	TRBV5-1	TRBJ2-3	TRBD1	CASAYRGRLDTQYF	TGCGCCAGCGCCTACAGGGGTCGTTTAGATACGCAGTATTTT
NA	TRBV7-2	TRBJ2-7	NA	CASSLVSGSPRDEQYF	TGTGCCAGCAGCTTAGTGAGCGGCAGCCCCCGTGACGAGCAGTACTTC
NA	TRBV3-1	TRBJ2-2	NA	CASSPKGGVVGELFF	TGTGCCAGCAGCCCGAAGGGCGGAGTGGTCGGGGAGCTGTTTTTT
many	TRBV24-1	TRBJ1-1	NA	CATSDLWGTEAFF	TGTGCCACCAGTGATTTATGGGGAACTGAAGCTTTCTTT
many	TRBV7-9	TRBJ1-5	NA	CASSFGKGSHQPQHF	TGTGCCAGCAGCTTTGGTAAGGGGTCGCATCAGCCCCAGCATTTT
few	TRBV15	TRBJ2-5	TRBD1	CATSRDPTGRETQYF	TGTGCCACCAGCAGAGATCCGACAGGGCGAGAGACCCAGTACTTC
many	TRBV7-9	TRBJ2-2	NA	CASSLARRGELFF	TGTGCCAGCAGCTTAGCGCGAAGGGGGGAGCTGTTTTTT